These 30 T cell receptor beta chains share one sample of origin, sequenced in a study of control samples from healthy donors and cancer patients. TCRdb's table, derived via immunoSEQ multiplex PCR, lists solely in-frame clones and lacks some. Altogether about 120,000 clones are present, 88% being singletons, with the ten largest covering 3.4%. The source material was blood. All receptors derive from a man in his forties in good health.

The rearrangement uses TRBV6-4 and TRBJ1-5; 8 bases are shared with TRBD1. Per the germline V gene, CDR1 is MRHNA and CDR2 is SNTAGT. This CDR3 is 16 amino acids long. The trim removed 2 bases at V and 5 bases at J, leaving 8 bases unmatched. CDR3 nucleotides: TGTGCCAGCAGTGACGTAACAGGGGGTCGTCATCAGCCCCAGCATTTT. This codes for CASSDVTGGRHQPQHF.

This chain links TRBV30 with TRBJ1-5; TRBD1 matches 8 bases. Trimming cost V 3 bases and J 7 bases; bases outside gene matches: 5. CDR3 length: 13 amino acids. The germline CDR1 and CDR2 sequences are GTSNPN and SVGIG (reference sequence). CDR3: CAWSRQGNQPQHF. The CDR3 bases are TGTGCCTGGAGCCGACAGGGGAACCAGCCCCAGCATTTT. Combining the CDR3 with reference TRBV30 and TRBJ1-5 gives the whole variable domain SQTIHQWPATLVQPVGSPLSLECTVEGTSNPNLYWYRQAAGRGLQLLFYSVGIGQISSEVPQNLSASRPQDRQFILSSKKLLLSDSGFYLCAWSRQGNQPQHFGDGTRLSIL.

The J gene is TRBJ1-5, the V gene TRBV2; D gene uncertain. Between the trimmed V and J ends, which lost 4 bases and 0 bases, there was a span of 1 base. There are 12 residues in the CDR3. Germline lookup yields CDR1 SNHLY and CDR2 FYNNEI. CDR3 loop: CASSVSNQPQHF. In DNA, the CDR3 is TGTGCCAGCAGTGTTAGCAATCAGCCCCAGCATTTT.

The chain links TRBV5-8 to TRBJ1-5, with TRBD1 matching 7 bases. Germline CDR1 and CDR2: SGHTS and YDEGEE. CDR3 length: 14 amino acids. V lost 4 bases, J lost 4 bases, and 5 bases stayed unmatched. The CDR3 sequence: CASSRGQLNQPQHF. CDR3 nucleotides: TGTGCCAGCAGCCGGGGACAGCTAAATCAGCCCCAGCATTTT. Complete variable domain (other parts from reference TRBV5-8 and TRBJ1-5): EAGVTQSPTHLIKTRGQQATLRCSPISGHTSVYWYQQALGLGLQFLLWYDEGEERNRGNFPPRFSGRQFPNYSSELNVNALELEDSALYLCASSRGQLNQPQHFGDGTRLSIL.

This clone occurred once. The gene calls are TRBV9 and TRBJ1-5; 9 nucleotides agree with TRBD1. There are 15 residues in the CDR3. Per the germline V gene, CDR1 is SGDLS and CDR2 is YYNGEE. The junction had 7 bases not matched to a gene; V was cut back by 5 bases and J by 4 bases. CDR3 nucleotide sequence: TGTGCCAGCAGTCCCTCGGGGACAGGGAATCAGCCCCAGCATTTT. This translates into CASSPSGTGNQPQHF.

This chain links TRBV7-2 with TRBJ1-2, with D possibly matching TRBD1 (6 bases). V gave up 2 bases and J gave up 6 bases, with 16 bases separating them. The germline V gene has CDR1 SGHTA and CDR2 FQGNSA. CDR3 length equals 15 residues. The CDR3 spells CASSLKRGGRDGYTF. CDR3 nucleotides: TGTGCCAGCAGCTTAAAACGGGGGGGCAGAGATGGCTACACCTTC.

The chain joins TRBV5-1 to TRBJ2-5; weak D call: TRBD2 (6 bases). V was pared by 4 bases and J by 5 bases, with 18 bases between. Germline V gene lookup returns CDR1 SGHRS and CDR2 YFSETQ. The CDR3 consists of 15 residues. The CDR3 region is CASSPGGGLQETQYF. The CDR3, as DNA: TGCGCCAGCAGCCCTGGAGGAGGGCTACAGGAGACCCAGTACTTC.

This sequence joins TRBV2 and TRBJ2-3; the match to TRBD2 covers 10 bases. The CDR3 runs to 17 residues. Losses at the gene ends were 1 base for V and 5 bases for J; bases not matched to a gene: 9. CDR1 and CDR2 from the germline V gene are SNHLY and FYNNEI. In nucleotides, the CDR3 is TGTGCCAGCAGTGAAGGGGGGCTAGCGGGGGATGTAGATACGCAGTATTTT. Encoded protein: CASSEGGLAGDVDTQYF.

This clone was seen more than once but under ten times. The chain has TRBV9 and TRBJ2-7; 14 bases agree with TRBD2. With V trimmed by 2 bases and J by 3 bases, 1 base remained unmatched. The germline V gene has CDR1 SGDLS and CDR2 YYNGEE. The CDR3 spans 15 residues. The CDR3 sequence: CASSVGLAGGYEQYF. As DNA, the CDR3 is TGTGCCAGCAGCGTCGGACTAGCGGGGGGCTACGAGCAGTACTTC.

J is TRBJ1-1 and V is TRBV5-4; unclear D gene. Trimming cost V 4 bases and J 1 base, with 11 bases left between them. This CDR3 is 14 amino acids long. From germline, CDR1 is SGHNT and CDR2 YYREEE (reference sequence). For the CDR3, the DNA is TGTGCCAGCAGCCGGACGGTCGAGAACACTGAAGCTTTCTTT. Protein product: CASSRTVENTEAFF.

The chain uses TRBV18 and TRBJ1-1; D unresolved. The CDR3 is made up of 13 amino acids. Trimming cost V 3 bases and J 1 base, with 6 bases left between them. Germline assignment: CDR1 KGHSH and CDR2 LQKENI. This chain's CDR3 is CASSPGWNTEAFF. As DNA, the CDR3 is TGTGCCAGCTCACCGGGATGGAACACTGAAGCTTTCTTT.

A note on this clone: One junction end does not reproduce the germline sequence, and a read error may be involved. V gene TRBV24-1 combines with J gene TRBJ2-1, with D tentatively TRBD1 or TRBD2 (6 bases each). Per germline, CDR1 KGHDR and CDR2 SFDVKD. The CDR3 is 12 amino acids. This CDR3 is CATSERGGEQFF. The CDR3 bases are TGTGCCACAAGTGAAAGAGGGGGGGAGCAGTTCTTC.

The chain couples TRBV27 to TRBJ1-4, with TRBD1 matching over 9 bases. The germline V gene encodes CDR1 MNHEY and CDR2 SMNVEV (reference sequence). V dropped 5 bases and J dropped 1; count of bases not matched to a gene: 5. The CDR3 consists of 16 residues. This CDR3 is CASSPGQGRTNEKLFF. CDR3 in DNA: TGTGCCAGCAGTCCCGGACAGGGGAGAACTAATGAAAAACTGTTTTTT.

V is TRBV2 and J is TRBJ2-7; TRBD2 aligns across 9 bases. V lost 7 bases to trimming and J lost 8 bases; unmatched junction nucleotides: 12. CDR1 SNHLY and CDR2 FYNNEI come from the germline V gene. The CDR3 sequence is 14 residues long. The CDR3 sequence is CASNAPGTSQKQYF. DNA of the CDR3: TGTGCCAGCAACGCCCCCGGGACTAGCCAGAAGCAGTACTTC.

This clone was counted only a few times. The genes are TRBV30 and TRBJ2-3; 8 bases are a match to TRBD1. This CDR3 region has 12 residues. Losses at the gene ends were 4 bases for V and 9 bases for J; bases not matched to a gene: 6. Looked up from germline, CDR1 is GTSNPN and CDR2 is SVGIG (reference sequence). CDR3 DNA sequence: TGTGCCTGGAATTCCGGACAGGGAACGCAGTATTTT. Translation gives CAWNSGQGTQYF. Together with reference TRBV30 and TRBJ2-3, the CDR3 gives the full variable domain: SQTIHQWPATLVQPVGSPLSLECTVEGTSNPNLYWYRQAAGRGLQLLFYSVGIGQISSEVPQNLSASRPQDRQFILSSKKLLLSDSGFYLCAWNSGQGTQYFGPGTRLTVL.

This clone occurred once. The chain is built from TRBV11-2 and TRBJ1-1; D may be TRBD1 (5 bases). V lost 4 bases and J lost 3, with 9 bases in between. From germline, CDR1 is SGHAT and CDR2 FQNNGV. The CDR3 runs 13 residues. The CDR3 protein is CASSSDTYTEAFF. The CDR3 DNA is TGTGCCAGCAGCTCGGACACCTACACTGAAGCTTTCTTT.

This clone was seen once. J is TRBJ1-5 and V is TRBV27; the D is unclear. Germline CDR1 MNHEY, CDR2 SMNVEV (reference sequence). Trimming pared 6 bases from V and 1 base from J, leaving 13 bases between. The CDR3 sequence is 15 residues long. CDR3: CASSPLLRSNQPQHF. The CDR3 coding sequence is TGTGCCAGCAGCCCGCTACTCAGGAGCAATCAGCCCCAGCATTTT.

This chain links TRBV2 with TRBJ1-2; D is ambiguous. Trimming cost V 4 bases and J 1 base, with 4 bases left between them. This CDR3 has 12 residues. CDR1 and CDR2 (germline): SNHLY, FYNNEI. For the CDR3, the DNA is TGTGCCAGCAGTGCCATTAACTATGGCTACACCTTC. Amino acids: CASSAINYGYTF.

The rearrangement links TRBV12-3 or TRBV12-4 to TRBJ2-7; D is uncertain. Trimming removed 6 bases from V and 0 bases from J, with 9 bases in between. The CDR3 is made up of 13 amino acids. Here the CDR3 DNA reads TGTGCCAGCAGCCCAGGAGTCTCCTACGAGCAGTACTTC. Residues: CASSPGVSYEQYF.

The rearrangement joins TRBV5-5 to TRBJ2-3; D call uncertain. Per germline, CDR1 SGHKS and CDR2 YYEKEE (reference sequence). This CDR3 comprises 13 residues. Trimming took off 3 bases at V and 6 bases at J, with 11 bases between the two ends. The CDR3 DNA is TGTGCCAGCAGCTCTGGAGTTACGGATACGCAGTATTTT. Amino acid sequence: CASSSGVTDTQYF.

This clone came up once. For the CDR3, the DNA is TGCGCCAGCAGCTTAAATATGCTAGGCAATGAGCAGTTCTTC. It encodes CASSLNMLGNEQFF. The chain couples TRBV5-1 to TRBJ2-1; D gene unclear. The germline gives CDR1 SGHRS, CDR2 YFSETQ. CDR3 size: 14 residues. With 2 bases removed from V and 6 bases from J, the gap between germline ends came to 12 bases.

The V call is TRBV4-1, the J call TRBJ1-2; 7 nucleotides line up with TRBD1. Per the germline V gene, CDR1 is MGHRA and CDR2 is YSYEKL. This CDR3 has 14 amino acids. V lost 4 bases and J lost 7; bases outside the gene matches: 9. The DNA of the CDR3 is TGCGCCAGCAGCCTGCGACAGGGAGAAGTTGGCTACACCTTC. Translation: CASSLRQGEVGYTF.

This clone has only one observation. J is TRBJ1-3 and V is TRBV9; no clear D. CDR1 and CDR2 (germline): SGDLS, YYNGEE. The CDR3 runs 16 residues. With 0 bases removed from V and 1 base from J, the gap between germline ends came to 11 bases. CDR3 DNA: TGTGCCAGCAGCGTAGTAGCCAGAGTTTCTGGAAACACCATATATTTT. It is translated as CASSVVARVSGNTIYF.

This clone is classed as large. CDR3 sequence (DNA): TGTGCCAGTAGTGAGAGACAGGGGAATTCACCCCTCCACTTT. Translation: CASSERQGNSPLHF. The rearrangement joins TRBV19 to TRBJ1-6, with TRBD1 matching 8 bases. Trimming removed 5 bases from V and 7 bases from J; junction bases left unmatched: 4. Germline CDR1 and CDR2: LNHDA and SQIVND (reference sequence). The CDR3 length is 14 residues.

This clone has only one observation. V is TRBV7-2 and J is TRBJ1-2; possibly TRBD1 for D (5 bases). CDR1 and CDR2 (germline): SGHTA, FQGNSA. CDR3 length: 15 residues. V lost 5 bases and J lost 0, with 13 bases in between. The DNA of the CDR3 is TGTGCCAGCAGCCCTGGAGGGGCGCCTAACTATGGCTACACCTTC. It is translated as CASSPGGAPNYGYTF.

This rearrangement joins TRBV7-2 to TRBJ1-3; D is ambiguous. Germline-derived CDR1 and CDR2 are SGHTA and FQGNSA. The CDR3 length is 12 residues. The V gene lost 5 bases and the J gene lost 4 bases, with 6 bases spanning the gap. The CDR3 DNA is TGTGCCAGCAGCCCCGGGGGAAACACCATATATTTT. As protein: CASSPGGNTIYF.

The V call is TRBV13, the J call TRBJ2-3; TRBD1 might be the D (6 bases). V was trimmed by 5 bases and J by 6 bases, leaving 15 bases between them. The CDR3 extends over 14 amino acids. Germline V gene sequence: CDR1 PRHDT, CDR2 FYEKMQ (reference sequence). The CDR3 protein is CASSPGQSGDTQYF. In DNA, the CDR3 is TGTGCCAGCAGCCCTGGACAGTCTGGGGATACGCAGTATTTT.

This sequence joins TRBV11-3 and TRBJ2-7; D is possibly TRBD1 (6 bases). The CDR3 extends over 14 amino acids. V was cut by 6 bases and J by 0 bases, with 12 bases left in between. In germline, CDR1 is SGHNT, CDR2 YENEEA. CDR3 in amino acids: CASRTNRDSYEQYF. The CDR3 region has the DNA TGTGCCAGCAGAACAAACAGGGACTCCTACGAGCAGTACTTC.

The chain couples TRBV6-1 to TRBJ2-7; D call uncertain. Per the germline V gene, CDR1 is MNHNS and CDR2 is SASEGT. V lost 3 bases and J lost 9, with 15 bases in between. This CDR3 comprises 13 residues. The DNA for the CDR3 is TGTGCCAGCAGTGATGCAACCTCTTCCGGGCAGTACTTC. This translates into CASSDATSSGQYF.

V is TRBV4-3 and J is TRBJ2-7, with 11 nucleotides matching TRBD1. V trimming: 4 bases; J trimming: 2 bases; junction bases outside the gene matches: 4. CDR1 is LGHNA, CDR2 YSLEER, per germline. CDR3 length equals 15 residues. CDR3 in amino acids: CASSPSGQGAYEQYF. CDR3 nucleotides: TGCGCCAGCAGCCCCTCGGGACAGGGGGCCTACGAGCAGTACTTC.